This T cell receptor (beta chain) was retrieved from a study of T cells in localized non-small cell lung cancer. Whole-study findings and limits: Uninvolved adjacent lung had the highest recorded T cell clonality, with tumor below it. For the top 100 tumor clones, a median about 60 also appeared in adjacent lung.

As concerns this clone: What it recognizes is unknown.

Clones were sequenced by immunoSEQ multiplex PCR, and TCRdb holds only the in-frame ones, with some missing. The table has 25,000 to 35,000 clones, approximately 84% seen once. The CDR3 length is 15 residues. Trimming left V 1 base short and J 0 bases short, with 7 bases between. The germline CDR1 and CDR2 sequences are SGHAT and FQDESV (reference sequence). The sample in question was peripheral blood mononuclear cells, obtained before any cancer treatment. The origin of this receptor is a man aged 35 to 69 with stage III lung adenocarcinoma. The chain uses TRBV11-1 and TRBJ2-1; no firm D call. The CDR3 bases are TGTGCCAGCAGCTTAGTCTCCAGCTCCTACAATGAGCAGTTCTTC. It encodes CASSLVSSSYNEQFF.